The clone carrying this T cell receptor (beta chain) was seen only once. The antigen remains unidentified. This specimen comes from a study of T cell responses to AZD1222 COVID-19 vaccine. General study results and limits: Donors in the cohort were predominantly white British and more often female, and clonal diversity was possibly underestimated. Repertoires in all cases were sampled only once the peak T cell response had passed. Baseline testing showed seropositivity in only a handful of AZD1222 recipients. CD4 TCRs associated with vaccination spanned spike, dominating at 160-218 and 743-854.

The CDR3 runs to 14 residues. Trimming stripped 0 bases from V and 8 bases from J, with 11 bases between. CDR1 is SGHNT and CDR2 is YYREEE in the germline V gene (reference sequence). Using immunoSEQ multiplex PCR, the repertoire was profiled, and TCRdb retains in-frame clones only, with some absent. The table has about 140,000 clones, 90% to 95% seen once; the top ten hold approximately 12%. Source: peripheral blood, taken after recovery from COVID-19. The chain carries TRBV5-4 and TRBJ1-4; D call uncertain. The TCR comes from an adult who had recovered from COVID-19. In DNA form, the CDR3 reads TGTGCCAGCAGCTTGGCCGGGGTTGGAGAAAAACTGTTTTTT. This gives the protein CASSLAGVGEKLFF. Complete variable domain (other parts from reference TRBV5-4 and TRBJ1-4): ETGVTQSPTHLIKTRGQQVTLRCSSQSGHNTVSWYQQALGQGPQFIFQYYREEENGRGNFPPRFSGLQFPNYSSELNVNALELDDSALYLCASSLAGVGEKLFFGSGTQLSVL.